The source of this T cell receptor beta chain is a study of post-analysis software for immune sequencing data. Findings and caveats of the study: There was significantly lower normalized Chao1 diversity in multiple sclerosis patients than in controls. Patients carried five TRBV segments more frequently than controls did, and TRBV5-6, TRBV5-1 and TRBV20-1 were among them.

With regard to this clonotype: Its target is not known.

Sequencing libraries made from TCR beta cDNA carried unique molecular identifiers. From the PCR reads, TCRdb called clonotypes with MiXCR, one entry per CDR3 protein. The table has about 540,000 distinct CDR3 sequences, under 40% seen once. Germline CDR1 and CDR2: KGHDR and SFDVKD. The junction had 9 bases not matched to a gene; V was cut back by 4 bases and J by 6 bases. The CDR3 extends over 16 amino acids. This clonotype was obtained from a girl under 18 with multiple sclerosis. The V call is TRBV24-1, the J call TRBJ2-1; 9 bases align to TRBD1. Sequencing input: blood. The CDR3 bases are TGTGCCACCAGTGAACCCGGGACAGGGTATGGCAATGAGCAGTTCTTC. This gives the protein CATSEPGTGYGNEQFF.